This T cell receptor beta chain was obtained from a study of T cells in Graves' hyperthyroidism and ophthalmopathy. Orbital computed tomography and thyroid ultrasound, together with serum TRAb and thyroxine and clinical symptoms, were used for diagnoses. The PBMCs were taken from about 9.7 ml of fresh peripheral blood. It was RNA transcripts that yielded the amplified TCR beta CDR3 regions. The primer set for the first-round RT-PCR of the TCR CDR3 was HTBI. One entry per CDR3 protein results from TCRdb running MiXCR on the multiplex PCR reads. The sample holds some 400,000 distinct CDR3 sequences, roughly 14% seen once. On this clonotype: Its antigen is unidentified.

Findings and limits, study-wide: Model output signaled ophthalmopathy a median around 5.9 months ahead of onset. Within blood appeared most thyroid clonotypes that had expanded above 0.001.

The CDR3 contains 14 residues. Germline-derived CDR1 and CDR2 are SSHAT and FNYEAQ (reference sequence). The V end lost 1 base, the J end lost 2 bases, and 8 bases lay between the germline ends. Sequenced: blood. The sequence came from a man aged 30 to 39 with Graves' hyperthyroidism that later progressed to Graves' ophthalmopathy. The genes are TRBV7-7 and TRBJ2-5; D gene uncertain. CDR3 sequence reads: CASSLVSPQETQYF. The CDR3 coding sequence is TGTGCCAGCAGCTTAGTATCGCCACAAGAGACCCAGTACTTC.